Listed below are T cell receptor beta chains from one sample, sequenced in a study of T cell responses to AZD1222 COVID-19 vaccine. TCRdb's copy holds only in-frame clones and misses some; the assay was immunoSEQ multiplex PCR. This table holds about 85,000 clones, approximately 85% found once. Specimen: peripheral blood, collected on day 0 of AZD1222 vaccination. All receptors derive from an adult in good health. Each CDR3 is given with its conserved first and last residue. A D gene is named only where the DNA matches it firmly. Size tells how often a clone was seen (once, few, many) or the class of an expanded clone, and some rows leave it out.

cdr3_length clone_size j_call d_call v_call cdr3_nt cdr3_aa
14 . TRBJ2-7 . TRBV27 TGTGCCAGCAGCACGGACAGCACGGACTACGAGCAGTACTTC CASSTDSTDYEQYF
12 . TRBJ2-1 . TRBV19 TGTGCCAGTAGTATACTAGCGCATGAGCAGTTCTTC CASSILAHEQFF
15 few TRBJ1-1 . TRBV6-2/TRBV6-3 TGTGCCAGCAGTTACCTGTCTGGGGGGAACACTGAAGCTTTCTTT CASSYLSGGNTEAFF
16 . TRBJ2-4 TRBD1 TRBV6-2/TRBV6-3 TGTGCCAGCAGTTTCCCGGGACAGCTAGCCAAAAACATTCAGTACTTC CASSFPGQLAKNIQYF
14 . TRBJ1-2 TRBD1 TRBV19 TGTGCCAGTAGCCGACTTGGACAGGGCGATGGCTACACCTTC CASSRLGQGDGYTF
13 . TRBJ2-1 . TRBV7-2 TGTGCCAGCAGCCTTATGCACAGCAATGAGCAGTTCTTC CASSLMHSNEQFF
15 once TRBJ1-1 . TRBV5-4 TGTGCCAGCAGCTTGGGTGTGGGACTGAACACTGAAGCTTTCTTT CASSLGVGLNTEAFF
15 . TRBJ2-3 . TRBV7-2 TGTGCCAGTTGGAGGACTATCGGGCTCACAGATACGCAGTATTTT CASWRTIGLTDTQYF
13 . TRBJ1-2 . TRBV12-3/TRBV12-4 TGTGCCAGCAGTGAGGGACCTAACTATGGCTACACCTTC CASSEGPNYGYTF
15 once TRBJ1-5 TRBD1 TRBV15 TGTGCCACTTCCATACAGGGGGCTCGGAATCAGCCCCAGCATTTT CATSIQGARNQPQHF
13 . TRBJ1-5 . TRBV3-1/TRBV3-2 TGTGCCAGCAGCCAGGCTAGTGGGCAGCCCCAGCATTTT CASSQASGQPQHF
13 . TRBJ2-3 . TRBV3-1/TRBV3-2 TGTGCCAGCAGCCAATTCGGGCCAGATACGCAGTATTTT CASSQFGPDTQYF
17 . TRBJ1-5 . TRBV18 TGTGCCAGCTCACCAATGGCTCCCGGTCCTAGCAATCAGCCCCAGCATTTT CASSPMAPGPSNQPQHF
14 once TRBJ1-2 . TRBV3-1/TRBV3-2 TGTGCCAGCAGCCAAGATGTAGGGGGGTATGGCTACACCTTC CASSQDVGGYGYTF
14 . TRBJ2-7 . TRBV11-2 TGTGCCAGCAGCCCCCCCCTTCCGGCCTACGAGCAGTACTTC CASSPPLPAYEQYF